Reported below is one T cell receptor (beta chain). Its antigen remains unknown. This specimen belongs to a study of cytomegalovirus exposure and HLA in healthy donors. The method was immunoSEQ multiplex PCR; TCRdb's version includes in-frame clones alone and lacks a portion of them. The sample consists of fewer than 200,000 clones, approximately 86% of them appearing once. Germline V gives CDR1 MDHEN, CDR2 SYDVKM. This CDR3 region has 13 residues. V was trimmed by 1 base and J by 8 bases, leaving 8 bases between them. Broader study findings: TCR clusters originating in the first cohort tended to co-occur in the 110 or so validation repertoires, according to a later analysis. The CMV antigen specificity of a few CMV-associated chains was confirmed through in vitro analysis.

Material for sequencing was PBMCs. This receptor was taken from a young man in good health and CMV-seropositive. The V and J genes are TRBV28 and TRBJ1-4, with D tentatively TRBD1 (6 bases). In nucleotides, the CDR3 is TGTGCCAGCAGTTTATCAGGGGAGGAAAAACTGTTTTTT. Its translation: CASSLSGEEKLFF.